This entry is about one TCR beta chain. V was clipped by 11 bases and J by 4 bases, with 20 bases between them. CDR1 is MGHRA, CDR2 YSYEKL, per germline. The CDR3 has 14 residues. This sample is part of a study of shared clonotypes between healthy human individuals. On the study more broadly: Ranging from 18 to 49 in age, donors were a couple of women and three men.

Produced via immunoSEQ multiplex PCR; TCRdb's table is partial and in-frame only. The table lists roughly 500,000 clones, around 80% of them singletons. This receptor was obtained from a woman aged 40 to 50 in good health. Some clones in this sample may be carry-over from other donors' samples. Sequencing used PBMCs. The rearrangement joins TRBV4-1 to TRBJ1-1; D not certain. DNA for the CDR3: TGCGCCGGCGGCCAAGTTAAGGGCGGCACTGAAGCTTTCTTT. As protein: CAGGQVKGGTEAFF.